The 16 T cell receptor beta chains below were found in one sample sequenced in a study of blood T cell repertoires in COVID-19. The data were produced by immunoSEQ multiplex PCR, yet TCRdb's version contains in-frame clones alone and is incomplete. The sample contains some 300,000 clones, 70% to 90% of which appear only once. Sequences were obtained from PBMCs or T cells enriched from blood (not recorded which). These receptor sequences come from a woman aged 55-69 years in a cohort exposed to, infected with or recovered from COVID-19 (not recorded which).

V gene TRBV30 combines with J gene TRBJ2-1; 10 bases align to TRBD2. V shed 1 base, J shed 7 bases, and the junction held 7 bases outside the gene matches. The CDR3 is 15 amino acids. Germline CDR1 reads GTSNPN; CDR2 reads SVGIG (reference sequence). The DNA of the CDR3 is TGTGCCTGGAGTGGGGTTACTAGCGGGACTAATGAGCAGTTCTTC. Translation gives CAWSGVTSGTNEQFF.

This sequence joins TRBV28 and TRBJ2-1; 8 bases match TRBD1. The CDR3 is made up of 15 amino acids. V shed 4 bases and J 7 bases; nucleotides not matched to a gene: 9. The germline gives CDR1 MDHEN, CDR2 SYDVKM. The CDR3 reads CASSSPDRVVNEQFF. CDR3 nucleotide sequence: TGTGCCAGCAGTTCCCCGGACAGGGTGGTGAATGAGCAGTTCTTC.

The genes are TRBV9 and TRBJ1-2; D might be TRBD1 (5 bases). This CDR3 is 16 amino acids long. With 3 bases removed from V and 0 bases from J, the gap between germline ends came to 15 bases. Germline CDR1 is SGDLS and CDR2 is YYNGEE. DNA for the CDR3: TGTGCCAGCAGCGCGTCAGTACAGGTTACTAACTATGGCTACACCTTC. Translation: CASSASVQVTNYGYTF.

This chain uses TRBV7-2 with TRBJ1-1; possible D gene TRBD1, 5 bases. CDR1 and CDR2 (germline): SGHTA, FQGNSA. This CDR3 comprises 13 residues. Trimming removed 2 bases at V and 1 base at J, with 5 bases between. The CDR3 region has the DNA TGTGCCAGCAGCTTACAGGGGAACACTGAAGCTTTCTTT. Translated: CASSLQGNTEAFF.

The chain's CDR3 is CASSESGQGRRFGETQYF. CDR3 DNA: TGTGCCAGCAGTGAGAGTGGACAGGGAAGGAGGTTCGGGGAGACCCAGTACTTC. The chain is built from TRBV6-1 and TRBJ2-5; 8 bases are a match to TRBD1. V lost 3 bases to trimming and J lost 5 bases; unmatched junction nucleotides: 17. The CDR3 consists of 18 residues. In germline, CDR1 is MNHNS, CDR2 SASEGT.

V and J are TRBV9 and TRBJ1-1, with D possibly being TRBD1 (5 bases). Germline CDR1 reads SGDLS; CDR2 reads YYNGEE. V was shortened by 4 bases and J by 4 bases, with 17 bases between the two germline ends. The CDR3 is 15 residues long. The CDR3 nucleotides are TGTGCCAGCAGCCCACACGGGGGATCGGCCACTGAAGCTTTCTTT. Its protein is CASSPHGGSATEAFF.

J is TRBJ2-3 and V is TRBV7-9; D uncertain. The CDR3 extends over 12 amino acids. Germline V gene lookup returns CDR1 SEHNR and CDR2 FQNEAQ (reference sequence). The ends were cut back, 5 bases at V and 2 bases at J, with 5 bases in the middle. CDR3 bases: TGTGCCAGCAGCCCCCACACAGATACGCAGTATTTT. Translating gives CASSPHTDTQYF.

The chain couples TRBV13 to TRBJ2-3; D gene ambiguous. Between the trimmed V and J ends, which lost 0 bases and 4 bases, there was a span of 11 bases. In germline, CDR1 is PRHDT, CDR2 FYEKMQ (reference sequence). The CDR3 is 15 amino acids. The CDR3 DNA is TGTGCCAGCAGCTTAGGGATGGAGATCCCAGATACGCAGTATTTT. This codes for CASSLGMEIPDTQYF. Using reference TRBV13 and TRBJ2-3 for the parts outside the CDR3, the full variable domain is AAGVIQSPRHLIKEKRETATLKCYPIPRHDTVYWYQQGPGQDPQFLISFYEKMQSDKGSIPDRFSAQQFSDYHSELNMSSLELGDSALYFCASSLGMEIPDTQYFGPGTRLTVL.

The chain joins TRBV24-1 to TRBJ2-3, with TRBD2 matching over 10 bases. The length of the CDR3 is 15 residues. V gave up 3 bases and J gave up 4 bases; unmatched junction bases: 3. CDR1 is KGHDR and CDR2 is SFDVKD in the germline V gene. CDR3 loop: CATSDPSGRADTQYF. Written as DNA, the CDR3 is TGTGCCACCAGTGATCCTAGCGGGAGAGCAGATACGCAGTATTTT.

This clone was seen once. This chain connects TRBV18 to TRBJ1-2; 7 bases are a match to TRBD1. With V trimmed by 3 bases and J by 0 bases, 7 bases remained unmatched. Germline V gene lookup returns CDR1 KGHSH and CDR2 LQKENI. The CDR3 runs 16 residues. Here the CDR3 DNA reads TGTGCCAGCTCACCGGATTCCGGGACAGCTAACTATGGCTACACCTTC. Protein product: CASSPDSGTANYGYTF.

The rearrangement uses TRBV24-1 and TRBJ1-1; D may be TRBD1 (6 bases). Germline V gives CDR1 KGHDR, CDR2 SFDVKD. The CDR3 sequence is 13 residues long. V was pared by 3 bases and J by 9 bases, with 13 bases between. The CDR3 nucleotides are TGTGCCACCAGTGATAACCTGGACAGTCAAGCTTTCTTT. Its translation: CATSDNLDSQAFF.

This chain connects TRBV29-1 to TRBJ2-7, with 8 bases fitting TRBD2. Per the germline V gene, CDR1 is SQVTM and CDR2 is ANQGSEA. This CDR3 is 15 amino acids long. V dropped 2 bases and J dropped 3; count of bases not matched to a gene: 9. The DNA for the CDR3 is TGCAGCGTTGAACGCTCCAGGACTAGCATCTACGAGCAGTACTTC. Residues: CSVERSRTSIYEQYF.

For the CDR3, the DNA is TGTGCCAGCAGCCTTAGCGGGAGTTGGAGTGAGCAGTTCTTC. It translates to CASSLSGSWSEQFF. V gene TRBV14 combines with J gene TRBJ2-1; 9 nucleotides line up with TRBD2. Losses at the gene ends were 4 bases for V and 9 bases for J; bases not matched to a gene: 7. Germline lookup yields CDR1 SGHDN and CDR2 FVKESK. This CDR3 has 14 residues.

A word on this clone: An end of the junction does not agree with germline; a read error may underlie this. The CDR3 coding sequence is TGTGGCAGTCGGCGGGCGGCGAACACCGGGGAGCTGTTTTTT. Translated: CGSRRAANTGELFF. The gene calls are TRBV19 and TRBJ2-2; D possibly corresponds to TRBD2 (5 bases). The germline gives CDR1 LNHDA, CDR2 SQIVND (reference sequence). The CDR3 consists of 14 residues.

The V and J genes are TRBV2 and TRBJ1-3, with a tentative D call TRBD1 (5 bases). The CDR3 contains 16 residues. CDR1 is SNHLY and CDR2 is FYNNEI in the germline V gene. V was clipped by 2 bases and J by 0 bases, with 11 bases between them. The CDR3 here is CASSERRGSSGNTIYF. In DNA, the CDR3 is TGTGCCAGCAGTGAACGACGGGGGAGCTCTGGAAACACCATATATTTT.

This rearrangement joins TRBV7-8 to TRBJ1-2; D call uncertain. V lost 0 bases, J lost 2 bases, and 4 bases lay in between. In germline, CDR1 is SGHVS, CDR2 FQNEAQ. CDR3 size: 13 residues. CDR3: CASSLARNYGYTF. CDR3 in DNA: TGTGCCAGCAGCTTAGCCAGAAACTATGGCTACACCTTC.